The rows below give T cell receptor beta chains drawn from one sample of a study of regulatory T cells in long-lasting Graves disease. One entry per CDR3 protein, called by TCRdb with MiXCR from the multiplex PCR reads. The data show around 460,000 distinct CDR3 sequences, about 22% seen once. The source was peripheral blood mononuclear cells (PBMCs), collected when the disease was refractory, from a patient treated with antithyroid drugs. All receptors come from a female donor with Graves disease. The CDR3 runs from the conserved cysteine through the conserved F or W.

V	J	CDR3
TRBV27	TRBJ1-1	CASSLVGIGSTEAFF
TRBV18	TRBJ2-7	CASSPAQAYEQYF
TRBV20-1	TRBJ2-5	CSATSGRALETQYF
TRBV28	TRBJ2-7	CASSLDEYEQYF
TRBV3-1	TRBJ2-5	CASSLTVGAGGQETQYF
TRBV7-3	TRBJ2-2	CASSPTTGLAGTGTGELFF
TRBV11-3	TRBJ1-1	CASSFRDRELSEAFF
TRBV6-5	TRBJ2-7	CASSYRDNPYEQYF
TRBV9	TRBJ2-7	CASSVGAGEYEQYF
TRBV14	TRBJ2-5	CASSQEGGRVETQYF
TRBV27	TRBJ1-4	CASSLERGVGEKLFF
TRBV7-3	TRBJ1-3	CASSPVPGGNTIYF
TRBV20-1	TRBJ1-2	CSLVAGSPLNYGYTF
TRBV7-2	TRBJ1-3	CASSISPWGGDTIYF
TRBV28	TRBJ2-5	CASSTPGQETQYF
TRBV29-1	TRBJ1-1	CSVERLTGGAEAFF
TRBV3-1	TRBJ1-1	CASSQGEGEEAFF
TRBV2	TRBJ1-4	CASRDRYNEKLFF
TRBV20-1	TRBJ2-3	CSAFRLAGGDTQYF
TRBV28	TRBJ2-4	CASSTTTGQQIQYF
TRBV7-2	TRBJ1-5	CASSPGQINQPQHF
TRBV7-2	TRBJ2-2	CASSLRGGDTGELFF
TRBV6-4	TRBJ1-1	CASSSDSPRAFF
TRBV12-3/TRBV12-4	TRBJ1-1	CASSRLSLGDTEAFF
TRBV12-3/TRBV12-4	TRBJ1-1	CASSFGGGSTEAFF
TRBV11-2	TRBJ1-2	CASRSLGRGYGYTF
TRBV9	TRBJ2-5	CASSVSVTSGGQETQYF
TRBV29-1	TRBJ1-1	CSVYDGRSTEAFF
TRBV7-9	TRBJ1-6	CASRPLSGGDNSPLHF
TRBV10-3	TRBJ1-2	CAIKPGTGYTF
TRBV13	TRBJ1-1	CASSPQGRTAEAFF
TRBV20-1	TRBJ2-2	CSARDPLLAGPTGELFF
TRBV5-5	TRBJ2-5	CASSPGPGNQETQYF
TRBV6-2/TRBV6-3	TRBJ2-6	CASSSIAGANVLTF
TRBV27	TRBJ1-5	CASSLLGGVISNQPQHF